This T cell receptor (beta chain) is drawn from a study of blood T cell repertoires in COVID-19. Study context: Acute-phase and convalescent COVID-19 samples originated in the United States, Italy and Spain. The analysed material was cDNA or gDNA that came from T cells, B-cell-depleted T cells, or PBMCs.

Source study methods: Amplified reference gene primers provided the basis for estimating nucleated cell counts. Some clones are missing from TCRdb's copy, which holds only in-frame ones; the method was immunoSEQ multiplex PCR. D and trimming come from the DNA, and the V and J calls and clone size come from that table. The sample holds 150,000 to 200,000 clones, 70% to 90% seen once. The CDR3 runs 16 residues. Losses at the gene ends were 0 bases for V and 4 bases for J; bases not matched to a gene: 10. Germline CDR1 reads GTSNPN; CDR2 reads SVGIG (reference sequence). Sequencing was performed on peripheral blood. This sequence joins TRBV30 and TRBJ1-2; 8 bases fit TRBD1. This TCR was sampled from a man aged 18 to 35 who had recovered from COVID-19. This CDR3 is CAWSVRQGALVYGYTF. The CDR3 DNA follows: TGTGCCTGGAGTGTACGGCAGGGGGCTTTGGTCTATGGCTACACCTTC.